The clone carrying this T cell receptor (beta chain) was seen many times. Its antigen is unidentified. The CDR3 has 16 amino acids. The germline CDR1 and CDR2 sequences are MNHNS and SASEGT. The V segment lost 6 bases and the J segment 0 bases; nucleotides outside the gene matches: 9. Both iRepertoire HTBI primers and Arm-PCR of CDR3 regions were used to build the TCR beta libraries. TCRdb reprocessed the multiplex PCR reads via MiXCR and lists one record per CDR3 protein. The sample holds 400,000 to 550,000 distinct CDR3 sequences, more than 13% seen once. Time point of the sample: newly diagnosed GD, antithyroid drugs for less than 3 months. PBMC RNA was the source of the TCR library. The data derive from a study of regulatory T cells in long-lasting Graves disease. At the level of the study: Graves' cases, newly diagnosed, had used antithyroid drugs under 3 months. Whole-study results and caveats: When disease was persistent, TRBV28, TRBJ1-2 and TRBJ2-5 were the favored segments. Analysis covered peripheral blood alone, not thyroid tissue.

The sample also formed part of further work on T cells in Graves' hyperthyroidism and ophthalmopathy. That report adds: Progression to ophthalmopathy was predicted a median of about six months early.

The sample in question was peripheral blood mononuclear cells (PBMCs), obtained at new diagnosis, from a patient treated with antithyroid drugs. The source of this sequence is a woman under 40 with Graves disease. V is TRBV6-1 and J is TRBJ1-1; TRBD1 matches 8 bases. The CDR3 protein is CASSLGTGNMNTEAFF. The CDR3 bases are TGTGCCAGCAGCCTAGGGACAGGTAACATGAACACTGAAGCTTTCTTT.